This T cell receptor beta chain was retrieved from a study of Graves' ophthalmopathy and Graves' hyperthyroidism. This clonotype has just a few counts. CDR1 and CDR2 from the germline V gene are SGDLS and YYNGEE. The CDR3 extends over 14 amino acids. Trimming left V 2 bases short and J 3 bases short, with 11 bases between. Exclusion criteria comprised other autoimmune diseases, uncontrolled infections, pregnancy or lactation in patients. As the template, RNA transcripts were used to amplify TCR beta CDR3 regions. First-round RT-PCR used HTBI primers; second-round multiplex PCR followed. TCRdb used MiXCR to reprocess the multiplex PCR reads, holding one entry per CDR3 protein. The table lists 500,000 to 600,000 distinct CDR3 sequences, roughly 40% of them singletons, with 3.5% to 4.5% in the top ten.

This chain connects TRBV9 to TRBJ2-5; perhaps TRBD1 as D (6 bases). The sequence came from an adult man with Graves' hyperthyroidism. Sequenced sample: peripheral blood or thyroid tissue (not recorded which). The CDR3 bases are TGTGCCAGCAGCGTTGACAGGTGGGAAGAGACCCAGTACTTC. Residues: CASSVDRWEETQYF.